The 4 T cell receptor beta chains reported below all come from one sample, sequenced in a study of T cell changes during pregnancy in multiple sclerosis. The table came from immunoSEQ multiplex PCR; TCRdb's copy has only in-frame clones and leaves some out. The table has 45,000 to 60,000 clones, about 88% seen once. The material sequenced was CD8+ T cells from peripheral blood mononuclear cells, taken before pregnancy. The receptor set was obtained from a female donor with multiple sclerosis, enrolled in a pregnancy study.

On this clone: The junction does not match germline at one end; this may be a read error. CDR3 residues: CASSRGLAEETQYF. The DNA of the CDR3 is TGTGCTAGCAGCAGGGGACTAGCGGAAGAGACCCAGTACTTC. V and J are TRBV7-7 and TRBJ2-5; 11 bases align to TRBD2. The germline CDR1 and CDR2 sequences are SSHAT and FNYEAQ (reference sequence). CDR3 length equals 14 residues.

The genes are TRBV4-3 and TRBJ1-3; D is uncertain. In germline, CDR1 is LGHNA, CDR2 YSLEER. Deletions cut 0 bases from V and 4 bases from J, with 4 bases between. The CDR3 spans 13 residues. The CDR3 loop reads CASSQDSGNTIYF. Here the CDR3 DNA reads TGCGCCAGCAGCCAAGATTCGGGAAACACCATATATTTT.

This clone has a single count. The chain carries TRBV7-9 and TRBJ2-7; 10 positions match TRBD1. There are 15 residues in the CDR3. V was pared by 5 bases and J by 1 base, with 5 bases of the junction left unmatched. Germline V gene data show CDR1 as SEHNR and CDR2 as FQNEAQ (reference sequence). CDR3 coding DNA: TGTGCCAGCAGCGGCCGGGACAGGGGATCCTACGAGCAGTACTTC. Protein product: CASSGRDRGSYEQYF.

The V and J genes are TRBV14 and TRBJ2-1, with TRBD2 identical over 8 bases. The length of the CDR3 is 15 residues. Germline loops: CDR1 SGHDN, CDR2 FVKESK. V shed 1 base, J shed 6 bases, and the junction held 5 bases outside the gene matches. The CDR3 DNA is TGTGCCAGCAGCCAAGTGCTCGGGGGGGGCAATGAGCAGTTCTTC. It is translated as CASSQVLGGGNEQFF.